The table lists the clone carrying this TCR beta chain with many counts. Antigen specificity is unknown. The data originate from a study of blood T cells in healthy people across ages. Study conclusions and caveats: Getting older went along with TCR beta diversity per million T cells dropping roughly linearly.

V was clipped by 5 bases and J by 14 bases; unmatched bases: 8. The CDR3 contains 12 residues. It was with a sample-barcoded 5' primer and a J-beta primer mix that a second PCR of roughly 7 to 12 cycles was run. MiXCR, applied by TCRdb to the 5' RACE reads, yields one record per CDR3 protein. The top ten clones hold roughly 10% of a sample with 750,000 to 1,000,000 distinct CDR3 sequences, almost 30% of them seen once. A minimum of 6 million PBMCs was isolated per sample. These sequences were also reported in another study, on T cells of mothers and their children. That paper states: Biologically related mothers and children overlapped slightly more than unrelated pairs, a non-significant difference.

Sequences were obtained from blood. The V gene is TRBV12-3 or TRBV12-4, the J gene TRBJ2-1, with 8 bases identical to TRBD1. This sequence originates from a woman aged 35 to 49 in good health. CDR3 sequence: CASSGQGSREFF. DNA of the CDR3: TGTGCCAGCAGTGGACAGGGATCTAGGGAGTTCTTC.